The 15 T cell receptor beta chains given below trace back to one sample, sequenced in a study of blood T cell repertoires in COVID-19. This table comes from immunoSEQ multiplex PCR, and its TCRdb copy is limited to in-frame clones, with some not included. The repertoire includes 130,000 or so clones, around 83% of them detected once, and approximately 8.4% sits in the top ten. The sample taken for sequencing was PBMCs or T cells enriched from blood (not recorded which). Receptors were obtained from a man aged 45 to 65 who had recovered from COVID-19.

The chain joins TRBV5-1 to TRBJ2-5; 9 bases agree with TRBD2. Germline values: CDR1 SGHRS, CDR2 YFSETQ. The CDR3 has 17 amino acids. Trimming removed 4 bases from V and 5 bases from J; junction bases left unmatched: 15. The CDR3 loop is CASSQALTSGARETQYF. The CDR3 DNA is TGCGCCAGCAGCCAGGCTTTGACTAGCGGTGCCCGGGAGACCCAGTACTTC.

The chain recombines TRBV6-5 with TRBJ2-3, with D perhaps TRBD1 (6 bases). Germline V gene data show CDR1 as MNHEY and CDR2 as SVGAGI. CDR3 length: 11 residues. V lost 2 bases and J 11 bases, leaving 8 bases between the germline ends. The CDR3 reads CASSYGQLQYF. The CDR3 DNA sequence: TGTGCCAGCAGTTACGGACAGCTGCAGTATTTT.

The V and J genes are TRBV7-3 and TRBJ2-1; 9 nucleotides agree with TRBD2. The CDR3 extends over 14 amino acids. V lost 5 bases, J lost 7 bases, and 6 bases stayed unmatched. Germline V CDR1 and CDR2: SGHTA, FQGTGA. This chain's CDR3 is CASSHQRGVNEQFF. The DNA for the CDR3 is TGTGCCAGCAGCCATCAGCGGGGGGTTAATGAGCAGTTCTTC.

The chain has TRBV12-3 or TRBV12-4 and TRBJ1-2, with 7 bases matching TRBD1. The V gene end was trimmed by 5 bases and the J gene end by 5 bases; junction bases not matched to a gene: 5. The length of the CDR3 is 13 residues. The CDR3: CASSRQGGYGYTF. DNA of the CDR3: TGTGCCAGCAGTAGACAGGGCGGTTATGGCTACACCTTC.

CDR3 nucleotide sequence: TGTGCCAGCAGCGTAGGGATTTTGGCAGGGTCCGAGCAGTACTTC. Protein: CASSVGILAGSEQYF. The J gene is TRBJ2-7, the V gene TRBV9; D perhaps matches TRBD1 (5 bases). V was pared by 0 bases and J by 6 bases, with 16 bases between. The CDR3 spans 15 residues. Germline assignment: CDR1 SGDLS and CDR2 YYNGEE.

This clone was recorded a few times. The chain carries TRBV27 and TRBJ2-5; 16 bases match TRBD2. This CDR3 is 15 amino acids long. J lost 7 bases, V lost 6 bases, and 5 bases had no gene match. Germline V CDR1 and CDR2: MNHEY, SMNVEV (reference sequence). This CDR3 is CASSPGTSGGGTQYF. Here the CDR3 DNA reads TGTGCCAGCAGCCCAGGGACTAGCGGGGGGGGGACCCAGTACTTC.

The rearrangement uses TRBV10-1 and TRBJ2-7; 9 bases are shared with TRBD1. This CDR3 has 13 residues. The germline CDR1 and CDR2 sequences are WNHNN and SYGVQD (reference sequence). Losses at the gene ends were 4 bases for V and 4 bases for J; bases not matched to a gene: 2. CDR3 nucleotide sequence: TGCGCCAGCAGTGTTGGGACAGGGTACGAGCAGTACTTC. The encoded protein is CASSVGTGYEQYF.

The chain uses TRBV3-1 (or the pseudogene TRBV3-2) and TRBJ1-4; 10 bases agree with TRBD1. The V gene's germline CDR1 is LGHDT and CDR2 YNNKEL (reference sequence). The V and J ends lost 4 bases and 8 bases, in that order; junction bases with no gene match: 10. The CDR3 has 16 amino acids. CDR3 sequence: CASSPRTGGELEKLFF. The CDR3 nucleotides read TGTGCCAGCAGCCCCCGGACAGGGGGTGAACTGGAAAAACTGTTTTTT.

This chain connects TRBV6-7 to TRBJ2-5; 9 bases are shared with TRBD1. TRBV6-7 is sorted into the ORF group, with uncertain function. This CDR3 is 15 amino acids long. V was clipped by 2 bases and J by 1 base; unmatched bases: 2. Written as DNA, the CDR3 is TGTGCCAGCAGTTACAGGGACAGGGCCCAAGAGACCCAGTACTTC. As protein: CASSYRDRAQETQYF.

The chain is built from TRBV29-1 and TRBJ1-2; TRBD1 might be the D (6 bases). Deletions cut 7 bases from V and 8 bases from J, with 17 bases between. CDR1 is SQVTM, CDR2 ANQGSEA, per germline. The CDR3 is made up of 12 amino acids. The CDR3 region is CSGKSGDGGYTF. CDR3 sequence (DNA): TGCAGCGGGAAATCAGGGGACGGCGGCTACACCTTC.

CDR3 DNA sequence: TGCGCCAGCAGGGGGACAGGGTATGGCTACACCTTC. It is translated as CASRGTGYGYTF. The rearrangement uses TRBV10-1 and TRBJ1-2, with 9 bases that match TRBD1. This CDR3 spans 12 amino acids. V gave up 6 bases and J gave up 5 bases; unmatched junction bases: 1. Germline assignment: CDR1 WNHNN and CDR2 SYGVQD (reference sequence).

This chain connects TRBV27 to TRBJ2-1; 10 bases map to TRBD2. This CDR3 region has 16 residues. The ends lost 4 bases at V and 5 bases at J; junction bases unmatched: 8. Germline CDR1 is MNHEY and CDR2 is SMNVEV (reference sequence). The CDR3 nucleotides are TGTGCCAGCAGTTGGGATAGCGGGGGGATGAACAATGAGCAGTTCTTC. Translation: CASSWDSGGMNNEQFF.

The chain couples TRBV5-4 to TRBJ1-1, with D tentatively TRBD1 (6 bases). Germline V gene lookup returns CDR1 SGHNT and CDR2 YYREEE (reference sequence). Between the trimmed V and J ends, which lost 5 bases and 0 bases, there was a span of 14 bases. The CDR3 runs to 15 residues. The chain's CDR3 is CASRSYTGMNTEAFF. In DNA form, the CDR3 reads TGTGCCAGCAGGAGTTACACAGGGATGAACACTGAAGCTTTCTTT.

This clone occurred once. The DNA of the CDR3 is TGTGCCAGACCTTTTGACAGGGCGAACACTGAAGCTTTCTTT. This sequence encodes CARPFDRANTEAFF. The chain is built from TRBV27 and TRBJ1-1, with 7 bases matching TRBD1. The J segment lost 1 base and the V segment lost 9 bases, leaving 8 bases of the junction unmatched. The CDR3 covers 14 residues. From germline, CDR1 is MNHEY and CDR2 SMNVEV (reference sequence).

The CDR3 protein is CASGTAHYTGELFF. The CDR3 DNA reads as TGTGCCAGCGGGACAGCCCATTACACCGGGGAGCTGTTTTTT. This chain uses TRBV2 with TRBJ2-2; 7 positions match TRBD1. Germline V lookup: CDR1 SNHLY, CDR2 FYNNEI. The length of the CDR3 is 14 residues. Trimming removed 8 bases from V and 3 bases from J; junction bases left unmatched: 6.